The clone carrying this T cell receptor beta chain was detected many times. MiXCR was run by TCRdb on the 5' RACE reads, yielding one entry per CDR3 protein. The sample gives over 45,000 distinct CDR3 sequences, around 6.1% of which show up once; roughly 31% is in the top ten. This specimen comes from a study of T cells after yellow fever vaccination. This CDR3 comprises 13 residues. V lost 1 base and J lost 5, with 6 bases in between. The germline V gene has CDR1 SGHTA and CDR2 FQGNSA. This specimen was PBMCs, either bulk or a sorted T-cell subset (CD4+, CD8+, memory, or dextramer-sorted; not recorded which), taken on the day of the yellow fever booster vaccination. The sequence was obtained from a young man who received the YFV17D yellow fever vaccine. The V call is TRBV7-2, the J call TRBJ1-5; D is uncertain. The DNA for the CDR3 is TGTGCCAGCAGCTTAGAACATGATCAGCCCCAGCATTTT. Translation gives CASSLEHDQPQHF.